This TCR beta chain derives from a study of cytomegalovirus exposure and HLA in healthy donors. Study observations and caveats: Overall, approximately 150 TCR beta chains were annotated as cytomegalovirus-associated.

The CDR3 covers 15 residues. In germline, CDR1 is SGHTA, CDR2 FQGNSA. V shed 4 bases, J shed 1 base, and the junction held 5 bases outside the gene matches. As for this clone: Its matching antigen is unknown.

The PCR used 60 Vbeta and 13 Jbeta primers. Data came from immunoSEQ multiplex PCR; TCRdb stores just in-frame clones and leaves some out. The sample has about 160,000 clones; around 80% are singletons. The rearrangement uses TRBV7-2 and TRBJ2-3, with TRBD2 identical over 7 bases. The origin of this receptor is a man aged 40-49 years in good health and CMV-seronegative. The sequenced sample was PBMCs. CDR3 nucleotides: TGTGCCAGCAGCTCAATAGCGGGCGGCACAGATACGCAGTATTTT. This gives the protein CASSSIAGGTDTQYF.